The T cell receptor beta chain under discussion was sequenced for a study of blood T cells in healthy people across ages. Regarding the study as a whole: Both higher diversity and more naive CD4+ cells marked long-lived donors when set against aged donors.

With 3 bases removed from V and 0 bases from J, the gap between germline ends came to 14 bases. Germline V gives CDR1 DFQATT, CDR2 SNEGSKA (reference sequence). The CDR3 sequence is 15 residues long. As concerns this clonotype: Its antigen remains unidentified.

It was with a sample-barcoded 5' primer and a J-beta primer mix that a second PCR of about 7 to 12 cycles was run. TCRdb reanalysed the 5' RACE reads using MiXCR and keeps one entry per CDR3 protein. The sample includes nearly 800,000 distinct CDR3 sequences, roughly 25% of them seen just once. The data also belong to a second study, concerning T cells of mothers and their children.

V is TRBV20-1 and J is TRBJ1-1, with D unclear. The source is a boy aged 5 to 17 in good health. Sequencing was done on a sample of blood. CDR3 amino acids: CSARQAGTMNTEAFF. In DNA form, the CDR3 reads TGCAGTGCTAGGCAAGCCGGCACTATGAACACTGAAGCTTTCTTT.